This is a list of T cell receptor beta chains from one sample in a study of blood T cell repertoires in COVID-19. The data were produced by immunoSEQ multiplex PCR, yet TCRdb's version contains in-frame clones alone and is incomplete. The sample shows 90,000 to 120,000 clones, 80% to 95% of them seen only once. Sequencing was carried out using peripheral blood. Receptors originate from a man between 60 and 70 years old with acute or convalescent COVID-19. The CDR3 runs from the conserved cysteine through the conserved F or W. Each record gives: D gene, clone size, J gene, V gene, CDR3 DNA, CDR3 protein. The D gene is left open where the match is weak. For some rows the clone size is stated as once, few or many, or as a class when expanded; others skip it.

TRBD1	.	TRBJ2-7	TRBV19	TGTGCCAGTGGGGAACAGGGGGCGTACGAGCAGTACTTC	CASGEQGAYEQYF
TRBD2	once	TRBJ2-1	TRBV20-1	TGCAGTGCTAGTGTTCTTCGAGGGAGGGCCGTTCCCAATGAGCAGTTCTTC	CSASVLRGRAVPNEQFF
TRBD1	once	TRBJ1-5	TRBV24-1	TGTGCCACCAGTGATTTTTCGGCGACAGGGGAGCATTTT	CATSDFSATGEHF
TRBD1	.	TRBJ1-2	TRBV6-5	TGTGCCAGCAGTCGAGGGGACAGAGGAGGCTACACCTTC	CASSRGDRGGYTF
TRBD1	.	TRBJ2-1	TRBV12-5	TGTGCTAGTGGTCGGGGACAGACCAATGAGCAGTTCTTC	CASGRGQTNEQFF
.	.	TRBJ2-1	TRBV9	TGTGCCAGCAGCGCTACTAGCTCCTACAATGAGCAGTTCTTC	CASSATSSYNEQFF
.	.	TRBJ2-2	TRBV23-1	TGCGCCGGGAGGGACAAGGAGAACACCGGGGAGCTGTTTTTT	CAGRDKENTGELFF
.	.	TRBJ1-5	TRBV3-1/TRBV3-2	TGTGCCAGCAGCCTACGAGGTTTCAATCAGCCCCAGCATTTT	CASSLRGFNQPQHF
TRBD1	.	TRBJ1-2	TRBV12-5	TGTGCTAGTGGTTTAGGGACAGGGGGCTTTAACTATGGCTACACCTTC	CASGLGTGGFNYGYTF
.	.	TRBJ1-1	TRBV28	TGTGCCAGCAGCTCCCCCACAGGGATGAGGTGGAACACTGAAGCTTTCTTT	CASSSPTGMRWNTEAFF
TRBD2	.	TRBJ2-7	TRBV11-2	TGTGCCAGCAGATATCGACTAGCGGGGGTCTACGAGCAGTACTTC	CASRYRLAGVYEQYF
TRBD2	.	TRBJ2-1	TRBV20-1	TGCAGTGCTAGTGTGGTGCGGGAGCTCAACAATGAGCAGTTCTTC	CSASVVRELNNEQFF
.	.	TRBJ2-5	TRBV19	TGTGCCAGTAGTCTACTCCCGGGCAGGGCGTCCCCGGAGACCCAGTACTTC	CASSLLPGRASPETQYF
.	.	TRBJ2-5	TRBV5-5	TGTGCCAGCAGCCTGTCGGAGACCCAGTACTTC	CASSLSETQYF
TRBD1	once	TRBJ1-2	TRBV10-3	TGTGCCATCAGTGGTATGACAGGGGCTGCTGCTAACTATGGCTACACCTTC	CAISGMTGAAANYGYTF
.	.	TRBJ2-2	TRBV11-2	TGTGCCAGCAGCCAGGCTCGAGCCGGGGAGCTGTTTTTT	CASSQARAGELFF
.	.	TRBJ1-1	TRBV19	TGTGCCAGTATCCGAGGTGCGGGAGTAGCTGAAGCTTTCTTT	CASIRGAGVAEAFF